Presented here are 20 T cell receptor beta chains from one specimen sequenced in a study of blood T cell repertoires in COVID-19. Method: immunoSEQ multiplex PCR; TCRdb's copy keeps in-frame clones and lacks some. This table holds 140,000 to 150,000 clones, 75% to 90% found once. Specimen: peripheral blood. The receptors here all came from a man aged 45-65 years who had recovered from COVID-19.

This clone was detected only a few times. The chain links TRBV7-8 to TRBJ2-5, with 8 bases fitting TRBD2. The CDR3 covers 16 residues. Trimming at V came to 1 base and at J to 5 bases, leaving 9 bases not matched to a gene. Germline V CDR1 and CDR2: SGHVS, FQNEAQ. In nucleotides, the CDR3 is TGTGCCAGCAGCTTAGGGTCCGGACTAGCACGTGAGACCCAGTACTTC. It yields the protein CASSLGSGLARETQYF.

The V call is TRBV7-2, the J call TRBJ2-5; D may be TRBD1 (6 bases). Trimming took off 2 bases at V and 5 bases at J, with 18 bases between the two ends. Germline-derived CDR1 and CDR2 are SGHTA and FQGNSA. CDR3 length: 16 residues. CDR3 residues: CASSLRQGRALETQYF. The CDR3 DNA follows: TGTGCCAGCAGCTTAAGGCAGGGGAGAGCATTGGAGACCCAGTACTTC.

V gene TRBV7-6 combines with J gene TRBJ1-3, with 10 bases aligning to TRBD1. CDR1 SGHVS and CDR2 FNYEAQ come from the germline V gene. The CDR3 is 18 residues long. V lost 4 bases, J lost 0 bases, and 9 bases stayed unmatched. Written as DNA, the CDR3 is TGTGCCAGCAGCTCATCCGGGACAGGGGCCAGCTCTGGAAACACCATATATTTT. Its translation is CASSSSGTGASSGNTIYF. Together with reference TRBV7-6 and TRBJ1-3, the CDR3 gives the full variable domain: GAGVSQSPRYKVTKRGQDVALRCDPISGHVSLYWYRQALGQGPEFLTYFNYEAQQDKSGLPNDRFSAERPEGSISTLTIQRTEQRDSAMYRCASSSSGTGASSGNTIYFGEGSWLTVV.

This chain joins TRBV3-1 (or the pseudogene TRBV3-2) and TRBJ2-2; 9 bases map to TRBD1. The length of the CDR3 is 17 residues. The J segment lost 0 bases and the V segment lost 2 bases, leaving 4 bases of the junction unmatched. CDR1 and CDR2 (germline): LGHDT, YNNKEL (reference sequence). CDR3 in amino acids: CASSQPGQGSNTGELFF. CDR3 DNA: TGTGCCAGCAGCCAACCAGGACAGGGGTCGAACACCGGGGAGCTGTTTTTT.

The chain is built from TRBV5-4 and TRBJ2-1, with 8 positions matching TRBD2. V lost 0 bases to trimming and J lost 10 bases; unmatched junction nucleotides: 9. CDR1 and CDR2 (germline): SGHNT, YYREEE (reference sequence). The CDR3 sequence is 15 residues long. CDR3 region: CASSLAGGRDGEQFF. DNA of the CDR3: TGTGCCAGCAGCTTGGCGGGGGGGCGGGACGGCGAGCAGTTCTTC.

V and J are TRBV27 and TRBJ1-2, with a tentative D call TRBD1 (5 bases). Germline loops: CDR1 MNHEY, CDR2 SMNVEV (reference sequence). V lost 5 bases to trimming and J lost 5 bases, with 12 bases between them. This CDR3 is built from 13 residues. CDR3 in amino acids: CASSPSGGYGYTF. CDR3 nucleotides: TGTGCCAGCAGTCCCTCGGGGGGGTATGGCTACACCTTC.

This clone was seen a single time. This rearrangement joins TRBV7-3 to TRBJ1-2; possibly TRBD1 for D (5 bases). CDR1 is SGHTA and CDR2 is FQGTGA in the germline V gene. The CDR3 runs to 14 residues. V was cut by 5 bases and J by 6 bases, with 16 bases left in between. The CDR3 sequence: CASSPSRARDGYTF. DNA of the CDR3: TGTGCCAGCAGCCCCAGCAGGGCTCGAGATGGCTACACCTTC.

This clone was detected many times. The CDR3 nucleotides read TGCGCCAGCAGCCACGATCCGGGACTAGCATTAGATACGCAGTATTTT. Translated: CASSHDPGLALDTQYF. The chain carries TRBV4-3 and TRBJ2-3; TRBD2 matches at 9 bases. Germline assignment: CDR1 LGHNA and CDR2 YSLEER. This CDR3 spans 16 amino acids. V was clipped by 3 bases and J by 5 bases; unmatched bases: 9.

The chain couples TRBV7-2 to TRBJ2-1, with D tentatively TRBD2 (5 bases). Per the germline V gene, CDR1 is SGHTA and CDR2 is FQGNSA. V shed 0 bases and J shed 3 bases, with 12 bases lying between them. CDR3 length: 16 amino acids. DNA for the CDR3: TGTGCCAGCAGCTTAGCGTCGACGGGGAACTACAATGAGCAGTTCTTC. Translated, it gives CASSLASTGNYNEQFF.

The genes are TRBV4-3 and TRBJ2-1; TRBD2 matches 12 bases. Germline V gives CDR1 LGHNA, CDR2 YSLEER. With V trimmed by 2 bases and J by 2 bases, 1 base remained unmatched. This CDR3 region has 16 residues. The CDR3 protein is CASSQSSGGAYNEQFF. The CDR3, as DNA: TGCGCCAGCAGCCAATCTAGCGGGGGGGCCTACAATGAGCAGTTCTTC.

The chain carries TRBV5-1 and TRBJ2-3, with D perhaps TRBD1 (6 bases). Looked up from germline, CDR1 is SGHRS and CDR2 is YFSETQ. This CDR3 is built from 15 residues. The ends were cut back, 0 bases at V and 7 bases at J, with 15 bases in the middle. CDR3 region: CASSLGHRDVNTQYF. The DNA of the CDR3 is TGCGCCAGCAGCTTGGGCCACAGGGACGTTAATACGCAGTATTTT.

V gene TRBV30 combines with J gene TRBJ1-4, with unresolved D. V was trimmed by 0 bases and J by 3 bases, leaving 8 bases between them. The CDR3 has 14 residues. Germline V gene lookup returns CDR1 GTSNPN and CDR2 SVGIG (reference sequence). The CDR3 bases are TGTGCCTGGAGTGTCTACAGCTCTAATGAAAAACTGTTTTTT. Translation gives CAWSVYSSNEKLFF.

The chain uses TRBV10-3 and TRBJ1-3, with a weak D call TRBD1 (5 bases). V was shortened by 3 bases and J by 0 bases, with 9 bases between the two germline ends. The CDR3 has 15 residues. Germline V gene lookup returns CDR1 ENHRY and CDR2 SYGVKD. This CDR3 reads CAISEGVSSGNTIYF. Written as DNA, the CDR3 is TGTGCCATCAGTGAAGGGGTTAGCTCTGGAAACACCATATATTTT.

The chain uses TRBV9 and TRBJ2-2, with TRBD2 identical over 11 bases. Per germline, CDR1 SGDLS and CDR2 YYNGEE. This CDR3 is built from 16 residues. V shed 4 bases, J shed 6 bases, and the junction held 8 bases outside the gene matches. This CDR3 reads CASSPPASGGSGELFF. In DNA form, the CDR3 reads TGTGCCAGCAGCCCCCCGGCTAGCGGGGGGTCCGGGGAGCTGTTTTTT.

CDR3 region: CASSRTGASIYGYTF. The CDR3 DNA is TGTGCCAGCAGTAGGACAGGGGCCTCGATTTATGGCTACACCTTC. The chain is built from TRBV6-5 and TRBJ1-2; TRBD1 matches at 9 bases. Germline V gene sequence: CDR1 MNHEY, CDR2 SVGAGI. Trimming took 5 bases from V and 5 from J; bases not matched to a gene: 9. The length of the CDR3 is 15 residues.

The rearrangement links TRBV6-2 or TRBV6-3 to TRBJ2-7; the D is unclear. Germline CDR1 and CDR2: MNHEY and SVGEGT. The CDR3 runs 11 residues. V shed 5 bases and J shed 5 bases, with 7 bases lying between them. In nucleotides, the CDR3 is TGTGCCAGCAGTAACACCAACGAGCAGTACTTC. Protein sequence: CASSNTNEQYF.

The CDR3 DNA follows: TGTGCCAGCAGCGGGAGGGACGGGGGTGAAAAACTGTTTTTT. Its protein product is CASSGRDGGEKLFF. The V call is TRBV9, the J call TRBJ1-4; D is perhaps TRBD1 (5 bases). The CDR3 has 14 residues. In germline, CDR1 is SGDLS, CDR2 YYNGEE. Deletions cut 3 bases from V and 7 bases from J, with 13 bases between.

The V and J genes are TRBV5-4 and TRBJ1-2, with TRBD1 matching over 11 bases. Germline-derived CDR1 and CDR2 are SGHNT and YYREEE (reference sequence). Trimming at V came to 3 bases and at J to 6 bases, leaving 7 bases not matched to a gene. This CDR3 is 15 amino acids long. The CDR3 here is CASSSVGQGGNGYTF. In DNA form, the CDR3 reads TGTGCCAGCAGCTCAGTGGGACAGGGGGGAAATGGCTACACCTTC.

This clone was recorded a few times. The chain uses TRBV2 and TRBJ1-2; TRBD1 matches at 10 bases. V was pared by 6 bases and J by 1 base, with 2 bases of the junction left unmatched. The CDR3 totals 14 residues. CDR1 is SNHLY, CDR2 FYNNEI, per germline. The CDR3 sequence is CASRTGGGNYGYTF. CDR3 bases: TGTGCCAGCAGGACAGGGGGCGGTAACTATGGCTACACCTTC.

This clone has more than one count but fewer than ten. This rearrangement joins TRBV6-1 to TRBJ2-4; possible D gene TRBD1, 5 bases. V lost 1 base and J 8 bases, leaving 15 bases between the germline ends. The CDR3 length is 15 residues. In germline, CDR1 is MNHNS, CDR2 SASEGT. The CDR3 DNA follows: TGTGCCAGCAGTGAAGATGGTGTAGGGGCGGACATTCAGTACTTC. Translation: CASSEDGVGADIQYF.